This entry lists 9 T cell receptor beta chains sequenced from one sample in a study of human T cells and chemical hapten exposure. The library attached unique molecular identifiers to individual cDNA molecules. Via MiXCR, TCRdb re-called the reads, giving one row per CDR3 protein. The repertoire holds about 5,100 distinct CDR3 sequences, with 50% to 65% as singletons. Stated treatment: therapeutic diphenylcyclopropenone sensitization with weekly scalp DPC. The source material was whole blood, sampled before DPC sensitization or 2, 6, or about 24 weeks after (not recorded which). The receptors derive from an adult with alopecia areata. Some clones in this sample may be carry-over from other donors' samples. This table probably holds off-target reads from a library built for another chain.

V is TRBV5-5 and J is TRBJ2-1; D gene unclear. The CDR3 spans 13 residues. Per germline, CDR1 SGHKS and CDR2 YYEKEE (reference sequence). The germline V and J ends were trimmed by 6 bases and 6 bases, with 13 bases remaining between them. The CDR3 protein is CASTRPGANEQFF. CDR3 nucleotides: TGTGCCAGCACCCGCCCGGGTGCCAATGAGCAGTTCTTC.

This clonotype was recorded once. This chain joins TRBV6-5 and TRBJ2-3; 13 positions agree with TRBD2. The germline gives CDR1 MNHEY, CDR2 SVGAGI. The CDR3 sequence is 17 residues long. The ends lost 2 bases at V and 5 bases at J; junction bases unmatched: 7. The CDR3 DNA reads TGTGCCAGCAGTTACCGGACTAGCGGGAGACGGAGAGATACGCAGTATTTT. Translating gives CASSYRTSGRRRDTQYF.

The chain joins TRBV6-6 to TRBJ1-1; maybe TRBD1 (5 bases). CDR3 length: 14 residues. Germline V lookup: CDR1 MNHNY, CDR2 SVGAGI (reference sequence). With 5 bases removed from V and 1 base from J, the gap between germline ends came to 11 bases. For the CDR3, the DNA is TGTGCCAGCAGTGACAGCTTACAGAACACTGAAGCTTTCTTT. Translating it yields CASSDSLQNTEAFF.

This clonotype appeared once. This chain links TRBV4-3 with TRBJ2-7; D is perhaps TRBD2 (6 bases). The V end was cut by 0 bases, the J end by 5 bases, with 14 bases between. The CDR3 runs to 15 residues. Germline V gene sequence: CDR1 LGHNA, CDR2 YSLEER. In DNA form, the CDR3 reads TGCGCCAGCAGCCAAGATAGCGGTGTGAATGACGAGCAGTACTTC. Translating gives CASSQDSGVNDEQYF.

This clonotype has more than one count but fewer than ten. This chain joins TRBV10-3 and TRBJ2-7, with 9 positions matching TRBD1. This CDR3 contains 14 residues. The germline CDR1 and CDR2 sequences are ENHRY and SYGVKD. Unmatched junction bases numbered 3, after V lost 6 bases and J lost 0 bases. The CDR3 loop reads CAISGTGSSYEQYF. The CDR3 DNA follows: TGTGCCATCAGCGGGACAGGGAGCTCCTACGAGCAGTACTTC.

The chain recombines TRBV12-3 or TRBV12-4 with TRBJ2-2; D is possibly TRBD2 (6 bases). The V gene lost 3 bases and the J gene lost 1 base, with 12 bases spanning the gap. This CDR3 comprises 16 residues. The CDR3 reads CASSFGSLKNTGELFF. CDR3 nucleotide sequence: TGTGCCAGCAGTTTCGGGAGTCTTAAGAACACCGGGGAGCTGTTTTTT.

The V gene is TRBV19, the J gene TRBJ2-7; D possibly corresponds to TRBD1 (5 bases). From germline, CDR1 is LNHDA and CDR2 SQIVND (reference sequence). The V end lost 3 bases, the J end lost 7 bases, and 13 bases lay between the germline ends. The CDR3 is 13 residues long. The chain's CDR3 is CASSIDSLGEQYF. The CDR3 nucleotides read TGTGCCAGTAGTATTGACAGCCTGGGGGAGCAGTACTTC.

The genes are TRBV7-6 and TRBJ2-2, with TRBD1 identical over 8 bases. In germline, CDR1 is SGHVS, CDR2 FNYEAQ. Trimming removed 3 bases from V and 4 bases from J; junction bases left unmatched: 7. There are 16 residues in the CDR3. CDR3 amino acids: CASSLTGARGTGELFF. As DNA, the CDR3 is TGTGCCAGCAGCTTGACAGGGGCACGGGGCACCGGGGAGCTGTTTTTT. The full variable domain, rest sourced from reference TRBV7-6 and TRBJ2-2, is GAGVSQSPRYKVTKRGQDVALRCDPISGHVSLYWYRQALGQGPEFLTYFNYEAQQDKSGLPNDRFSAERPEGSISTLTIQRTEQRDSAMYRCASSLTGARGTGELFFGEGSRLTVL.

This clonotype was found a few times. The chain is built from TRBV20-1 and TRBJ2-3; TRBD2 agrees at 11 bases. J gave up 4 bases and V 5 bases, and 2 bases lay outside the gene matches. Germline V lookup: CDR1 DFQATT, CDR2 SNEGSKA (reference sequence). The CDR3 contains 13 residues. As DNA, the CDR3 is TGCAGTGCTTTAGCGGGAGGGCCAGATACGCAGTATTTT. Protein: CSALAGGPDTQYF.